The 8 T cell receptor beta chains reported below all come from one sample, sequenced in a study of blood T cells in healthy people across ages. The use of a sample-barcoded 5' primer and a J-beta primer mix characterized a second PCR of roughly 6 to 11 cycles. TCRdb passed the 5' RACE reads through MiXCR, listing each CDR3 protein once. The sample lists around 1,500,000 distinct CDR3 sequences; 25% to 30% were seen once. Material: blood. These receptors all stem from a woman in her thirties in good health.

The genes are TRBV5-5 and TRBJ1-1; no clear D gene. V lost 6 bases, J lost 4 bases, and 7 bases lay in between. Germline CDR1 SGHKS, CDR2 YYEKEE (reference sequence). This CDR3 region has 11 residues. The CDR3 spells CASTRSTEAFF. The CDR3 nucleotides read TGTGCCAGCACCAGGTCCACTGAAGCTTTCTTT.

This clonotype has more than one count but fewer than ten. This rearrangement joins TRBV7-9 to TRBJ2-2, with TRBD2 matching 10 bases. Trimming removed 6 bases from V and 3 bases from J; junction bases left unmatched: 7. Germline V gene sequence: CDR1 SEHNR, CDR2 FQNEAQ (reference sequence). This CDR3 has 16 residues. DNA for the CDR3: TGTGCCAGCAGACCTTCTAGCGGGGGTTACACCGGGGAGCTGTTTTTT. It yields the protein CASRPSSGGYTGELFF.

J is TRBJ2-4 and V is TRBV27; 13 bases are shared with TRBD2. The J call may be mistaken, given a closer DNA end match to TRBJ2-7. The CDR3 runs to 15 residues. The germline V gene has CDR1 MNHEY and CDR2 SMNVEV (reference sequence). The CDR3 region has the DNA TGTGCCAGCAGCTGGACTAGCGGGAGTATTTACGAGCAGTACTTC. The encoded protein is CASSWTSGSIYEQYF.

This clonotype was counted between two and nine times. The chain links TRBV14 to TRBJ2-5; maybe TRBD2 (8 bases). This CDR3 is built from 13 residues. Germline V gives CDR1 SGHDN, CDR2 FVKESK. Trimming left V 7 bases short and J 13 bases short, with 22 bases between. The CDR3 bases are TGTGCCAGCACCTCGGGAGGGGGCCACGAGCGGTACTTC. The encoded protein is CASTSGGGHERYF.

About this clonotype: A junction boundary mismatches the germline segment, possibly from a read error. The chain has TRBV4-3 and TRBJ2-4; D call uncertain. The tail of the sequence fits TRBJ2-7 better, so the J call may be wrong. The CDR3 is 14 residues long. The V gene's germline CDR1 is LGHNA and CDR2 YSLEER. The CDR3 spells CAGSQELLRYEQYF. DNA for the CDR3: TGCGCCGGCAGCCAAGAACTCCTCAGATACGAGCAGTACTTC.

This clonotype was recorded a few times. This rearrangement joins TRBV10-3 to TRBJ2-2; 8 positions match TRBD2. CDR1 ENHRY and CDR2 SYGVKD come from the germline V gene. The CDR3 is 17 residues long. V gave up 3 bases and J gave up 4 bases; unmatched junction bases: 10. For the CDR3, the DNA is TGTGCCATCAGTGAAACTAGCGGAGCCGGTGGCACCGGGGAGCTGTTTTTT. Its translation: CAISETSGAGGTGELFF.

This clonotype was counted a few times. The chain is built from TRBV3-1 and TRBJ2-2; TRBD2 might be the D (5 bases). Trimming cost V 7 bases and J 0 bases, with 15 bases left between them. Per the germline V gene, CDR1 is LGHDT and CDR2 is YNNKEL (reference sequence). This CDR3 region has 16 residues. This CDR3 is CASNGRTSSNTGELFF. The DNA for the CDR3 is TGTGCCAGCAACGGAAGGACTTCCTCGAACACCGGGGAGCTGTTTTTT.

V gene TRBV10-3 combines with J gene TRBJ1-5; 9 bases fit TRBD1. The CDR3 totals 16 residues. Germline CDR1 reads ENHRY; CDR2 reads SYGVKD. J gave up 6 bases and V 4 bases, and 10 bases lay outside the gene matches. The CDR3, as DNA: TGTGCCATCAGTGGTGAGGACAGGGGTACGGGTCAGCCCCAGCATTTT. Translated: CAISGEDRGTGQPQHF.